This paragraph covers one TCR beta chain sequence. The table came from immunoSEQ multiplex PCR; TCRdb's copy has only in-frame clones and leaves some out. The sample records 320,000 or so clones, around 90% being singletons. The data derive from a study of blood T cell repertoires in COVID-19. Two consecutive negative NP/OP PCR tests, clearance, or resolved symptoms defined Cohort 3 recovery. Sequencing input: PBMCs or T cells enriched from blood (not recorded which). This TCR was sampled from a young man who had recovered from COVID-19.

The CDR3: CASGTGTGGKLFF. CDR3 DNA sequence: TGTGCCAGCGGGACCGGGACAGGGGGAAAACTGTTTTTT. This chain links TRBV12-3 or TRBV12-4 with TRBJ1-4, with 11 bases matching TRBD1. Trimming at V came to 8 bases and at J to 10 bases, leaving 6 bases not matched to a gene. The CDR3 length is 13 residues.